The next 9 T cell receptor beta chains were all read from a single sample in a study of OX40 agonist ivuxolimab in advanced cancers. The protocol was immunoSEQ multiplex PCR, while the TCRdb copy is restricted to in-frame clones and leaves out a portion. Among around 62,000 clones listed, roughly 84% were seen once. This material consisted of CD4+ or CD8+ T cells sorted from blood, taken in a trial of the OX40 agonist ivuxolimab. Source of these receptors: an adult with an advanced solid tumor such as melanoma, head and neck, liver or kidney cancer.

V and J are TRBV5-1 and TRBJ1-1; perhaps TRBD1 as D (5 bases). Trimming shortened V by 4 bases and J by 5 bases, and 12 bases separated the two germline ends. Germline lookup yields CDR1 SGHRS and CDR2 YFSETQ. The CDR3 covers 13 residues. Written as DNA, the CDR3 is TGCGCCAGCAGCATGGCGGGGGGGACTGAAGCTTTCTTT. It yields the protein CASSMAGGTEAFF.

CDR3 region: CASSERWLGGGANVLTF. In DNA, the CDR3 is TGTGCCAGCAGTGAAAGGTGGTTGGGCGGGGGAGCCAACGTCCTGACTTTC. The gene calls are TRBV2 and TRBJ2-6; 7 positions agree with TRBD2. Germline CDR1 and CDR2: SNHLY and FYNNEI. V lost 2 bases, J lost 7 bases, and 11 bases stayed unmatched. CDR3 length equals 17 residues.

This clone was counted a few times. The chain's CDR3 is CATVGEGGYTF. The CDR3 bases are TGTGCCACCGTGGGGGAGGGAGGCTACACCTTC. The chain joins TRBV7-2 to TRBJ1-2; D is perhaps TRBD1 (5 bases). V was cut by 10 bases and J by 8 bases, with 14 bases left in between. The CDR3 contains 11 residues. The V gene's germline CDR1 is SGHTA and CDR2 FQGNSA. Full variable domain (remainder filled in from reference TRBV7-2 and TRBJ1-2): GAGVSQSPSNKVTEKGKDVELRCDPISGHTALYWYRQSLGQGLEFLIYFQGNSAPDKSGLPSDRFSAERTGGSVSTLTIQRTQQEDSAVYLCATVGEGGYTFGSGTRLTVV.

The genes are TRBV5-6 and TRBJ1-2; 8 nucleotides line up with TRBD1. This CDR3 comprises 15 residues. Germline V CDR1 and CDR2: SGHDT, YYEEEE. Trimming at V came to 0 bases and at J to 3 bases, leaving 4 bases not matched to a gene. CDR3 protein: CASSLGRGLDYGYTF. The CDR3 DNA reads TGTGCCAGCAGCTTGGGCAGGGGGCTCGACTATGGCTACACCTTC.

The J gene is TRBJ2-2, the V gene TRBV4-1; D might be TRBD1 or TRBD2, each matching 6 bases. Germline assignment: CDR1 MGHRA and CDR2 YSYEKL. This CDR3 region has 14 residues. The ends were cut back, 3 bases at V and 4 bases at J, with 9 bases in the middle. For the CDR3, the DNA is TGCGCCAGCAGCCAGGGGGGCCTCACCGGGGAGCTGTTTTTT. It specifies CASSQGGLTGELFF.

The chain carries TRBV7-9 and TRBJ2-2; 10 bases are a match to TRBD1. V shed 5 bases, J shed 4 bases, and the junction held 7 bases outside the gene matches. The CDR3 extends over 16 amino acids. Germline CDR1 reads SEHNR; CDR2 reads FQNEAQ (reference sequence). CDR3: CASSIGQGVATGELFF. The CDR3 DNA follows: TGTGCCAGCAGCATCGGACAGGGGGTGGCCACCGGGGAGCTGTTTTTT.

The gene calls are TRBV7-2 and TRBJ2-4, with unresolved D. The CDR3 is made up of 15 amino acids. Trimming cost V 2 bases and J 5 bases, with 13 bases left between them. CDR1 is SGHTA and CDR2 is FQGNSA in the germline V gene. CDR3 bases: TGTGCCAGCAGCTTAATGGGTCCTCGGGAAAACATTCAGTACTTC. This encodes CASSLMGPRENIQYF.

V and J are TRBV10-3 and TRBJ2-1; 10 bases map to TRBD2. Trimming at V came to 5 bases and at J to 5 bases, leaving 3 bases not matched to a gene. The CDR3 loop spans 14 amino acids. Germline CDR1 ENHRY, CDR2 SYGVKD. The CDR3 DNA is TGTGCCATCAGTTACGGGACTAGCGACAATGAGCAGTTCTTC. The encoded protein is CAISYGTSDNEQFF.

This clone was observed many times. The chain joins TRBV9 to TRBJ1-1; D uncertain. Trimming cost V 2 bases and J 4 bases, with 12 bases left between them. This CDR3 spans 14 amino acids. CDR1 is SGDLS, CDR2 YYNGEE, per germline. CDR3 amino acids: CASSVIIGVTEAFF. The CDR3 DNA follows: TGTGCCAGCAGCGTTATAATTGGGGTCACTGAAGCTTTCTTT.